These 23 T cell receptor beta chains originate from one sample sequenced in a study of cytomegalovirus exposure and HLA in healthy donors. 13 Jbeta primers and 60 Vbeta primers were used for the PCR. Some clones are missing from TCRdb's copy, which holds only in-frame ones; the method was immunoSEQ multiplex PCR. The table has 180,000 or so clones, 60% to 80% seen once. Sequenced input: PBMCs. The receptors stem from a woman between 35 and 50 years old in good health and CMV-seropositive.

The J gene is TRBJ2-1, the V gene TRBV19, with 8 bases fitting TRBD1. Germline V gives CDR1 LNHDA, CDR2 SQIVND (reference sequence). Trimming cost V 5 bases and J 9 bases; bases outside gene matches: 15. The CDR3 is 16 amino acids. The CDR3 loop is CASSSRQGFLLSEQFF. The CDR3 DNA reads as TGTGCCAGTAGTTCCCGACAGGGGTTCTTATTGTCTGAGCAGTTCTTC. The whole variable domain, filled in from reference TRBV19 and TRBJ2-1, reads DGGITQSPKYLFRKEGQNVTLSCEQNLNHDAMYWYRQDPGQGLRLIYYSQIVNDFQKGDIAEGYSVSREKKESFPLTVTSAQKNPTAFYLCASSSRQGFLLSEQFFGPGTRLTVL.

The J gene is TRBJ1-1, the V gene TRBV5-1; 11 nucleotides line up with TRBD1. CDR3 length: 16 amino acids. With 3 bases clipped from V and 5 bases from J, the junction kept 9 bases outside the gene matches. The germline V gene encodes CDR1 SGHRS and CDR2 YFSETQ. Here the CDR3 DNA reads TGCGCCAGCAGCTGGGGGACAGGGGGGCTGGGAACTGAAGCTTTCTTT. It is translated as CASSWGTGGLGTEAFF.

The chain combines TRBV14 with TRBJ2-1, with D possibly matching TRBD2 (6 bases). There are 16 residues in the CDR3. V dropped 1 base and J dropped 3 bases, with 13 bases sitting between them. Germline values: CDR1 SGHDN, CDR2 FVKESK. The CDR3 spells CASSQAYSDYYNEQFF. The CDR3 region has the DNA TGTGCCAGCAGCCAAGCATACTCGGACTACTACAATGAGCAGTTCTTC.

This chain uses TRBV2 with TRBJ2-3; weak D call: TRBD2 (5 bases). Germline loops: CDR1 SNHLY, CDR2 FYNNEI. Trimming removed 8 bases from V and 6 bases from J, with 18 bases in between. The CDR3 is made up of 14 amino acids. CDR3 in DNA: TGTGCCAGCCTCGAGGAACTAGTAAGCGATACGCAGTATTTT. Protein: CASLEELVSDTQYF.

The chain employs TRBV19 and TRBJ2-5; no reliable D call. The V and J ends lost 3 bases and 2 bases respectively, with 7 bases between them. The CDR3 runs 13 residues. The V gene's germline CDR1 is LNHDA and CDR2 SQIVND (reference sequence). The CDR3 region is CASSISRQETQYF. The CDR3 nucleotides are TGTGCCAGTAGTATTTCCAGACAAGAGACCCAGTACTTC.

This clone was picked up a small number of times. This sequence joins TRBV10-3 and TRBJ2-5; 7 nucleotides agree with TRBD1. Per germline, CDR1 ENHRY and CDR2 SYGVKD. V was pared by 5 bases and J by 3 bases, with 12 bases of the junction left unmatched. The CDR3 is 16 residues long. The CDR3 DNA is TGTGCCATCAGTTACCGACAGGGTGGGAGTGAAGAGACCCAGTACTTC. Residues: CAISYRQGGSEETQYF.

V gene TRBV19 combines with J gene TRBJ2-3; tentative D call: TRBD1 (6 bases). Germline-derived CDR1 and CDR2 are LNHDA and SQIVND (reference sequence). The ends were cut back, 7 bases at V and 4 bases at J, with 15 bases in the middle. This CDR3 is built from 14 residues. CDR3 coding DNA: TGTGCCAGTACGTCAGGGGAATATTCAGATACGCAGTATTTT. It encodes CASTSGEYSDTQYF.

The chain is built from TRBV21-1 and TRBJ2-1; the D call in the table, TRBD2, was not verified against the DNA. TRBV21-1 counts as a pseudogene. CDR3 size: 17 residues. The CDR3 spells CASSKADPGLADNEQFF. CDR3 nucleotides: TGTGCCAGCAGCAAAGCAGACCCGGGACTAGCGGACAATGAGCAGTTCTTC.

The chain recombines TRBV2 with TRBJ1-5; 7 bases fit TRBD1. Germline V lookup: CDR1 SNHLY, CDR2 FYNNEI. Trimming at V came to 6 bases and at J to 10 bases, leaving 6 bases not matched to a gene. The CDR3 is 12 amino acids. The CDR3 sequence is CASSDQGGPQHF. CDR3 sequence (DNA): TGTGCCAGCAGCGATCAGGGGGGACCCCAGCATTTT.

The chain has TRBV28 and TRBJ2-7; the match to TRBD2 covers 7 bases. CDR1 and CDR2 from the germline V gene are MDHEN and SYDVKM. CDR3 length: 14 amino acids. The trim removed 5 bases at V and 4 bases at J, leaving 8 bases unmatched. Here the CDR3 reads CASSVSGRLYEQYF. CDR3 DNA sequence: TGTGCCAGCAGTGTCTCCGGGAGGCTATACGAGCAGTACTTC.

The rearrangement links TRBV10-1 to TRBJ2-2; TRBD1 matches 9 bases. Per the germline V gene, CDR1 is WNHNN and CDR2 is SYGVQD (reference sequence). The CDR3 has 16 amino acids. Trimming at V came to 4 bases and at J to 1 base, leaving 4 bases not matched to a gene. CDR3: CASSGGQGKNTGELFF. In DNA form, the CDR3 reads TGCGCCAGCAGTGGGGGACAGGGAAAGAACACCGGGGAGCTGTTTTTT.

The chain uses TRBV25-1 and TRBJ2-7, with TRBD1 matching 7 bases. The CDR3 runs to 14 residues. The germline gives CDR1 MGHDK, CDR2 SYGVNS. The ends lost 6 bases at V and 2 bases at J; junction bases unmatched: 7. This chain's CDR3 is CASSRVGQTYEQYF. The DNA for the CDR3 is TGTGCCAGCAGCCGAGTGGGACAGACCTACGAGCAGTACTTC.

In this sample, this clone turned up a few times. The CDR3 loop is CATNSGGLAGDLDTRGQYF. As DNA, the CDR3 is TGTGCCACCAATTCCGGCGGACTAGCGGGAGACCTGGATACGCGTGGGCAGTACTTC. The J gene is TRBJ2-7, the V gene TRBV28; 13 positions match TRBD2. Germline assignment: CDR1 MDHEN and CDR2 SYDVKM. V was clipped by 10 bases and J by 9 bases; unmatched bases: 27. This CDR3 comprises 19 residues.

The chain combines TRBV29-1 with TRBJ2-5, with TRBD2 matching 13 bases. The DNA end lines up better with TRBJ2-7; the J call may be wrong. Germline CDR1 is SQVTM and CDR2 is ANQGSEA. The CDR3 length is 13 residues. In nucleotides, the CDR3 is TGCAGCTTCAGGACTAGCGGGAGTTACGAGCAGTACTTC. This translates into CSFRTSGSYEQYF.

This clone showed up just a few times. This sequence joins TRBV6-5 and TRBJ2-3, with TRBD1 as a possible D gene (6 bases). The CDR3 length is 14 residues. Germline V gene lookup returns CDR1 MNHEY and CDR2 SVGAGI. V was shortened by 5 bases and J by 5 bases, with 14 bases between the two germline ends. The CDR3 nucleotides read TGTGCCAGCAGTAGGAACAGGGAGAGAGATACGCAGTATTTT. This gives the protein CASSRNRERDTQYF.

This clone was picked up one time. The rearrangement joins TRBV2 to TRBJ1-1; 7 bases fit TRBD1. Germline V lookup: CDR1 SNHLY, CDR2 FYNNEI. The CDR3 is 13 residues long. The V segment lost 6 bases and the J segment 0 bases; nucleotides outside the gene matches: 1. CDR3 nucleotide sequence: TGTGCCAGCAGGGACAGGTTGAACACTGAAGCTTTCTTT. Translated, it gives CASRDRLNTEAFF.

V and J are TRBV9 and TRBJ2-3; 7 nucleotides agree with TRBD2. The CDR3 contains 16 residues. With V trimmed by 0 bases and J by 1 base, 5 bases remained unmatched. Germline V gene data show CDR1 as SGDLS and CDR2 as YYNGEE. This CDR3 reads CASSVGLAAGTDTQYF. CDR3 bases: TGTGCCAGCAGCGTAGGCCTAGCGGCAGGCACAGATACGCAGTATTTT.

The rearrangement links TRBV7-9 to TRBJ2-1, with TRBD2 matching over 7 bases. Germline-derived CDR1 and CDR2 are SEHNR and FQNEAQ (reference sequence). The trim removed 5 bases at V and 10 bases at J, leaving 5 bases unmatched. The CDR3 has 12 amino acids. CDR3 DNA: TGTGCCAGCAGCCGCACTAGCGTCGAGCAGTTCTTC. Its protein is CASSRTSVEQFF.

The chain couples TRBV19 to TRBJ2-5; D is uncertain. The germline V gene encodes CDR1 LNHDA and CDR2 SQIVND (reference sequence). Trimming pared 5 bases from V and 0 bases from J, leaving 7 bases between. CDR3 size: 13 residues. CDR3 coding DNA: TGTGCCAGTAGTTCCCGGGACCAAGAGACCCAGTACTTC. Amino acids: CASSSRDQETQYF.

CDR3 protein: CASSYSVEGGYGYTF. In nucleotides, the CDR3 is TGTGCCAGCAGTTACTCCGTGGAAGGGGGCTATGGCTACACCTTC. The V call is TRBV6-5, the J call TRBJ1-2, with D possibly matching TRBD1 (6 bases). This CDR3 has 15 residues. Germline V gives CDR1 MNHEY, CDR2 SVGAGI. Between the trimmed V and J ends, which lost 0 bases and 4 bases, there was a span of 12 bases.

The chain carries TRBV7-9 and TRBJ1-1; 10 bases map to TRBD1. The V gene end was trimmed by 2 bases and the J gene end by 10 bases; junction bases not matched to a gene: 13. Germline CDR1 and CDR2: SEHNR and FQNEAQ (reference sequence). CDR3 length: 16 residues. In DNA form, the CDR3 reads TGTGCCAGCAGCTTAATGGGGCGACAGGGGGCGTTGGGAGCTTTCTTT. Protein product: CASSLMGRQGALGAFF.

The rearrangement uses TRBV6-5 and TRBJ2-7; 7 positions match TRBD2. Germline V CDR1 and CDR2: MNHEY, SVGAGI. CDR3 length: 16 amino acids. J lost 4 bases, V lost 0 bases, and 9 bases had no gene match. CDR3 residues: CASSYSATSSGYEQYF. In nucleotides, the CDR3 is TGTGCCAGCAGTTACTCTGCGACTAGCAGTGGGTACGAGCAGTACTTC.

The chain carries TRBV7-2 and TRBJ1-3, with 7 bases lining up with TRBD2. TRBJ2-2 explains the end of the DNA better; the J call may be wrong. Germline assignment: CDR1 SGHTA and CDR2 FQGNSA. CDR3 length: 16 amino acids. The DNA for the CDR3 is TGTGCCAGCAGCCTCCACGGTGGTAGCGGGACCGGGGAGCTGTTTTTT. Encoded protein: CASSLHGGSGTGELFF.